The table lists the clone carrying this T cell receptor beta chain with a few counts. Its antigen is unidentified. Arm-PCR of CDR3 regions with iRepertoire HTBI primers generated TCR beta libraries. TCRdb reprocessed the multiplex PCR reads with MiXCR, giving one entry per CDR3 protein. The sample contains a few hundred thousand distinct CDR3 sequences, 10% to 15% of which appear only once. This record belongs to a study of regulatory T cells in long-lasting Graves disease. On the study more broadly: New Graves' disease cases had less than 3 months of antithyroid drugs.

Time point noted: newly diagnosed GD, antithyroid drugs for less than 3 months. There was RNA extracted from PBMCs, and the TCR library was made from it. CDR1 is MNHEY, CDR2 SVGAGI, per germline. V gave up 0 bases and J gave up 1 base, with 10 bases separating them. The CDR3 totals 16 residues. Study-wide findings and caveats: Relative to new patients (roughly 1,000), persistent patients exhibited greater sharing of public clonotypes (around 2,500).

The data were also submitted as part of a second study, on T cells in Graves' hyperthyroidism and ophthalmopathy. This second study says: The study left out patients who had uncontrolled infection, other autoimmune disease, pregnancy or lactation. Initially, a first-round RT-PCR of the TCR CDR3 employed the HTBI primer set.

The specimen comprised peripheral blood mononuclear cells (PBMCs), sampled at new diagnosis, from a patient treated with antithyroid drugs. V usage is TRBV6-5 and J usage is TRBJ1-5, with D unclear. This receptor was obtained from a woman younger than 35 with Graves disease. CDR3 in amino acids: CASSYSSGPSNQPQHF. CDR3 DNA: TGTGCCAGCAGTTACTCGAGTGGCCCGAGCAATCAGCCCCAGCATTTT.